The T cell receptor (beta chain) described here comes from a study of blood T cell repertoires in COVID-19. At the level of the study: Both acute and convalescent COVID-19 samples were obtained from the United States, Italy and Spain. The cDNA or gDNA used as material had been derived from T cells, B-cell-depleted T cells, or PBMCs.

The CDR3 contains 15 residues. V lost 1 base and J lost 5, with 13 bases in between. Looked up from germline, CDR1 is SGHAT and CDR2 is FQNNGV. The repertoire was sequenced with immunoSEQ multiplex PCR; TCRdb's copy has only in-frame clones and lacks some. The table shows some 61,000 clones, with roughly 87% occurring only once. Sequenced: peripheral blood. This receptor was obtained from a man aged 55 to 70 with acute or convalescent COVID-19. V and J are TRBV11-2 and TRBJ2-3; tentatively, D is TRBD1 (6 bases). The CDR3 nucleotides read TGTGCCAGCAGCTTAGGCAGGGGAGAGAAAGATACGCAGTATTTT. Protein sequence: CASSLGRGEKDTQYF.